This passage covers 13 T cell receptor beta chains from one sample sequenced in a study of blood T cell repertoires in COVID-19. Some clones are missing from TCRdb's copy, which holds only in-frame ones; the method was immunoSEQ multiplex PCR. The sample gives approximately 270,000 clones, about 80% of which show up once; about 9.6% is in the top ten. Sequenced: peripheral blood. These receptors all come from an elderly man with acute or convalescent COVID-19.

This chain joins TRBV28 and TRBJ2-1, with TRBD1 matching over 8 bases. Germline CDR1 reads MDHEN; CDR2 reads SYDVKM. The CDR3 length is 13 residues. Trimming removed 6 bases from V and 9 bases from J; junction bases left unmatched: 7. The CDR3 nucleotides read TGTGCCAGCAGCACAGGGGGATCTTTTGAGCAGTTCTTC. It specifies CASSTGGSFEQFF.

As DNA, the CDR3 is TGTGCCAGCAGTTTATATAATTCACCCCTCCACTTT. The encoded protein is CASSLYNSPLHF. The chain links TRBV6-5 to TRBJ1-6; D unresolved. Trimming took 4 bases from V and 4 from J, leaving 2 bases between them. The CDR3 length is 12 residues. Germline V CDR1 and CDR2: MNHEY, SVGAGI.

V and J are TRBV15 and TRBJ2-7, with D perhaps TRBD1 (6 bases). Per germline, CDR1 LNHNV and CDR2 YYDKDF (reference sequence). CDR3 length equals 14 residues. Trimming shortened V by 0 bases and J by 5 bases, and 11 bases separated the two germline ends. DNA of the CDR3: TGTGCCACCAGCAGAGATTATAGGGGGAACGAGCAGTACTTC. Translating gives CATSRDYRGNEQYF.

The chain carries TRBV3-1 (or the pseudogene TRBV3-2) and TRBJ1-1; 9 bases fit TRBD1. Per the germline V gene, CDR1 is LGHDT and CDR2 is YNNKEL (reference sequence). Trimming cost V 4 bases and J 1 base; bases outside gene matches: 7. The CDR3 is 16 amino acids. The CDR3 region is CASSPRDRVRNTEAFF. In DNA, the CDR3 is TGTGCCAGCAGCCCCCGGGACAGGGTCCGGAACACTGAAGCTTTCTTT.

This rearrangement joins TRBV18 to TRBJ1-2, with 9 nucleotides matching TRBD1. CDR3 length equals 17 residues. Germline CDR1 is KGHSH and CDR2 is LQKENI. V was pared by 3 bases and J by 5 bases, with 13 bases of the junction left unmatched. CDR3 nucleotide sequence: TGTGCCAGCTCACCGGACAGGGGAAGATGGCGTGCATATGGCTACACCTTC. Its translation: CASSPDRGRWRAYGYTF.

This chain joins TRBV19 and TRBJ1-2, with a weak D call TRBD1 (6 bases). The CDR3 runs to 13 residues. Germline V gene sequence: CDR1 LNHDA, CDR2 SQIVND (reference sequence). V shed 10 bases and J shed 7 bases, with 19 bases lying between them. The DNA for the CDR3 is TGTGCCACCGAGCACCGGGGGGCGCTTGGCTACACCTTC. It yields the protein CATEHRGALGYTF.

This chain connects TRBV5-1 to TRBJ1-6; D may be TRBD1 (5 bases). The ends were cut back, 0 bases at V and 10 bases at J, with 14 bases in the middle. CDR3 length: 15 amino acids. Germline lookup yields CDR1 SGHRS and CDR2 YFSETQ. CDR3 residues: CASSLAGGGSSPLHF. In DNA form, the CDR3 reads TGCGCCAGCAGCTTGGCCGGGGGAGGGTCATCACCCCTCCACTTT.

The chain couples TRBV19 to TRBJ1-5; D possibly corresponds to TRBD1 (5 bases). This CDR3 region has 13 residues. The V end was cut by 3 bases, the J end by 5 bases, with 8 bases between. CDR1 LNHDA and CDR2 SQIVND come from the germline V gene (reference sequence). In DNA form, the CDR3 reads TGTGCCAGTAGTATTTGGGGGGATCAGCCCCAGCATTTT. Translation: CASSIWGDQPQHF.

The chain couples TRBV20-1 to TRBJ2-7; TRBD1 aligns across 7 bases. The CDR3 is 12 residues long. J lost 5 bases, V lost 3 bases, and 4 bases had no gene match. Germline CDR1 DFQATT, CDR2 SNEGSKA (reference sequence). CDR3 sequence (DNA): TGCAGTGCTAGTAACAGGGGCGACGAGCAGTACTTC. Its protein is CSASNRGDEQYF.

The chain combines TRBV5-1 with TRBJ1-4; D not resolved. The CDR3 has 14 amino acids. V lost 7 bases, J lost 6 bases, and 16 bases lay in between. The germline V gene has CDR1 SGHRS and CDR2 YFSETQ. Here the CDR3 reads CASSNGMEDEKLFF. The CDR3 DNA reads TGCGCCAGCTCGAACGGCATGGAGGATGAAAAACTGTTTTTT.

The rearrangement joins TRBV18 to TRBJ1-4; 8 positions agree with TRBD1. The CDR3 is 15 residues long. Germline V CDR1 and CDR2: KGHSH, LQKENI. V shed 4 bases and J 8 bases; nucleotides not matched to a gene: 9. DNA of the CDR3: TGTGCCAGCTCACTCCTGCAGGGGGCGCAAGAAAAACTGTTTTTT. It translates to CASSLLQGAQEKLFF.

The table lists this clone with a count of one. This rearrangement joins TRBV11-2 to TRBJ2-1, with D perhaps matching TRBD1 (6 bases). Germline CDR1 reads SGHAT; CDR2 reads FQNNGV. The CDR3 consists of 16 residues. The V and J ends lost 4 bases and 5 bases respectively, with 18 bases between them. CDR3 sequence: CASSSPNRVLNNEQFF. The CDR3 DNA reads TGTGCCAGCAGCTCCCCCAACAGGGTTTTAAACAATGAGCAGTTCTTC. The full variable domain, completed using reference TRBV11-2 and TRBJ2-1, is EAGVAQSPRYKIIEKRQSVAFWCNPISGHATLYWYQQILGQGPKLLIQFQNNGVVDDSQLPKDRFSAERLKGVDSTLKIQPAKLEDSAVYLCASSSPNRVLNNEQFFGPGTRLTVL.

The chain joins TRBV27 to TRBJ2-2; D is unclear. Deletions cut 6 bases from V and 1 base from J, with 9 bases between. In germline, CDR1 is MNHEY, CDR2 SMNVEV (reference sequence). CDR3 length equals 14 residues. CDR3 protein: CASRGRKNTGELFF. In DNA, the CDR3 is TGTGCCAGCAGGGGCAGGAAGAACACCGGGGAGCTGTTTTTT.